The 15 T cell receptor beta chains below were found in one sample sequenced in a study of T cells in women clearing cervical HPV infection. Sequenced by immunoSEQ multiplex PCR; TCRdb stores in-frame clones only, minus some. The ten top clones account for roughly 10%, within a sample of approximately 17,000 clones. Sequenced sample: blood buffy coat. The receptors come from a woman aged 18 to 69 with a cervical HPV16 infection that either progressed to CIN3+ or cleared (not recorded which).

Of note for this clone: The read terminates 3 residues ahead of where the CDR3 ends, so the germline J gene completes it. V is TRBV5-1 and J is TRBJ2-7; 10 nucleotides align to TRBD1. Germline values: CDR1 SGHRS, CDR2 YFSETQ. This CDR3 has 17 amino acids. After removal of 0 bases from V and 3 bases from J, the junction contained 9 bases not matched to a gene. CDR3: CASSLAIGQGEGYEQYF. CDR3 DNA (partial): TGCGCCAGCAGCTTGGCCATTGGACAGGGGGAGGGCTACGAG.

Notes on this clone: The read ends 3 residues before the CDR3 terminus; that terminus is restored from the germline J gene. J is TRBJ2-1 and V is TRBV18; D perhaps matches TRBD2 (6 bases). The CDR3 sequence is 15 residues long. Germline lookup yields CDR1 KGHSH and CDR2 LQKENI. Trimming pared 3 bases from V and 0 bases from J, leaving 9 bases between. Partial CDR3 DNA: TGTGCCAGCTCACCGGGACTGAGCTCCTACAATGAG. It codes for CASSPGLSSYNE. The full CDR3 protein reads CASSPGLSSYNEQFF.

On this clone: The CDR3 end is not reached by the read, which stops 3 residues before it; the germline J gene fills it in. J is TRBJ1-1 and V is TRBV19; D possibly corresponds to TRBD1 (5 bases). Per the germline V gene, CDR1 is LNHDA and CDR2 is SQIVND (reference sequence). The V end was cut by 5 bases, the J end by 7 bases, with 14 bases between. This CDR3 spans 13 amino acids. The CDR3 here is CASSAHDSLEAFF. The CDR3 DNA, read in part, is TGTGCCAGTAGTGCCCATGACAGCCTTGAA.

CDR3 sequence reads: CASRLAGGHGELFF. The CDR3 DNA, read in part, is TGTGCCAGTAGATTAGCGGGGGGGCACGGGGAG. The chain uses TRBV19 and TRBJ2-2, with 11 bases identical to TRBD2. The CDR3 goes on 3 residues after the read ends, and that part is filled in from the germline J gene. Germline lookup yields CDR1 LNHDA and CDR2 SQIVND (reference sequence). The CDR3 totals 14 residues. V shed 6 bases, J shed 7 bases, and the junction held 4 bases outside the gene matches.

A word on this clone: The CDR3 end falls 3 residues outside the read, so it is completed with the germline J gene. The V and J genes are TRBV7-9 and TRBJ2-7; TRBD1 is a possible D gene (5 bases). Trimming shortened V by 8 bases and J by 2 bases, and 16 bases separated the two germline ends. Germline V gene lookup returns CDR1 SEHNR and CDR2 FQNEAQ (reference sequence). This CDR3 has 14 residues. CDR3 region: CASRPGNVPYEQYF. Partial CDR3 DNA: TGTGCCAGCCGGCCAGGGAACGTTCCCTACGAG.

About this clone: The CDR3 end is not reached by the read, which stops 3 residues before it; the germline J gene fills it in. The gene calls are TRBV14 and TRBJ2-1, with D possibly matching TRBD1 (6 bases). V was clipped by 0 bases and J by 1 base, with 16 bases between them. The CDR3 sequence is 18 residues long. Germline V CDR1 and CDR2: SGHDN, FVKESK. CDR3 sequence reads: CASSQERGRGWSYNEQFF. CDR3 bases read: TGTGCCAGCAGCCAAGAGAGGGGCAGGGGATGGTCCTACAATGAG.

The CDR3 sequence is CATSRRDSNEQFF. Incomplete CDR3 DNA: TGTGCCACCAGCAGACGGGACTCCAATGAG. The chain recombines TRBV15 with TRBJ2-1, with TRBD2 as a possible D gene (6 bases). Read sequence stops 3 residues before the CDR3 end, and the germline J gene provides the missing end. The germline gives CDR1 LNHNV, CDR2 YYDKDF (reference sequence). The CDR3 runs to 13 residues. V lost 2 bases to trimming and J lost 6 bases, with 8 bases between them.

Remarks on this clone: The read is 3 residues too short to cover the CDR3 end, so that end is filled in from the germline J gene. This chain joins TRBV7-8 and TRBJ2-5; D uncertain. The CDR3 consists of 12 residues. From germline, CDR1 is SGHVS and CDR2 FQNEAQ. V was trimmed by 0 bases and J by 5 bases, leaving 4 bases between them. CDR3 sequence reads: CASSLARETQYF. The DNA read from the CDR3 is TGTGCCAGCAGCTTAGCCCGTGAGACC.

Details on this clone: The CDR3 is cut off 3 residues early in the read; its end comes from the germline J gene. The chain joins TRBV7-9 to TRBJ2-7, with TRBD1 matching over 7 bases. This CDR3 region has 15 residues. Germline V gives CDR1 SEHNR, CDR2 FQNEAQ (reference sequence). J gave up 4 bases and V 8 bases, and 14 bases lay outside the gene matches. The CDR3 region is CASGEGAEVNYEQYF. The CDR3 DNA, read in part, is TGTGCCAGCGGTGAGGGGGCGGAAGTTAATTACGAG.

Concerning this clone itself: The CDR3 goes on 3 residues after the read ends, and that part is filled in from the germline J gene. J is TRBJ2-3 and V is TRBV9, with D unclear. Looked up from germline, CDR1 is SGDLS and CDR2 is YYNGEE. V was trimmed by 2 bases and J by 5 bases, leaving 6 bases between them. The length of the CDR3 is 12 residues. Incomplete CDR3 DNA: TGTGCCAGCAGCGTGTCCCAAGATACG. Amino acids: CASSVSQDT. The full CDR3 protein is CASSVSQDTQYF.

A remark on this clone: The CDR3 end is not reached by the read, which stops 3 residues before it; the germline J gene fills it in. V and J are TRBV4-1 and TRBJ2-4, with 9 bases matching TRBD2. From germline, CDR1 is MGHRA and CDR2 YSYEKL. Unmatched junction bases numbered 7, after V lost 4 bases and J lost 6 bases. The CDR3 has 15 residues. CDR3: CASSLIAGEGNIQYF. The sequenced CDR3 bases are TGCGCCAGCAGCCTTATAGCGGGGGAAGGAAACATT.

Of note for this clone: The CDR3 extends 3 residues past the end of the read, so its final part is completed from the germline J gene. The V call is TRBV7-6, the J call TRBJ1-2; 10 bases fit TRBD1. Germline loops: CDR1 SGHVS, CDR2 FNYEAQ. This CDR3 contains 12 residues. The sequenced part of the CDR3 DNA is TGTGCCAGCACCGGGACAGGGGAGAGC. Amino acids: CASTGTGES. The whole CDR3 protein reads CASTGTGESYTF.

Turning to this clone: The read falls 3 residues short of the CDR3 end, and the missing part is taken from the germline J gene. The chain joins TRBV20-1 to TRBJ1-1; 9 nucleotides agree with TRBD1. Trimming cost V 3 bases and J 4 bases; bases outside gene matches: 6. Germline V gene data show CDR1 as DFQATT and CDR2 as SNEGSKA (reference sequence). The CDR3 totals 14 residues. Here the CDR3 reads CSASQQGASTEAFF. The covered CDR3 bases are TGCAGTGCTAGCCAACAGGGGGCAAGCACTGAA.

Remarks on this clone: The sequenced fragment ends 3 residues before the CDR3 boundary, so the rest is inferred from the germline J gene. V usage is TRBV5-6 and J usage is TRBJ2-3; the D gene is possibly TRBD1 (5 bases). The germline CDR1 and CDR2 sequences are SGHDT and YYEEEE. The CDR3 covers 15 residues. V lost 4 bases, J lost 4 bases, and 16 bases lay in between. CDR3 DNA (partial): TGTGCCAGCAGCGTTTTGGGTCCCAGGGCAGATACG. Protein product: CASSVLGPRADT. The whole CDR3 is CASSVLGPRADTQYF.

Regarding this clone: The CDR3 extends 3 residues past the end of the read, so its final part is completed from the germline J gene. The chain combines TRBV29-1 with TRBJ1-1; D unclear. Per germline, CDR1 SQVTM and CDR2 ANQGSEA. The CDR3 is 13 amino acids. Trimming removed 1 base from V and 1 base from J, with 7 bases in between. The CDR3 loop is CSVEGQPNTEAFF. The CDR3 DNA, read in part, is TGCAGCGTTGAAGGGCAACCGAACACTGAA.